The next 25 T cell receptor beta chains were all read from a single sample in a study of CD8 T cells in ankylosing spondylitis (dated by TCRdb to about 2017). Library construction relied on 5' RACE. The sequencer was an Illumina HiSeq 2500. TCRdb trimmed public reads at Q25 via fastp, called clones via MiXCR and kept in-frame beta chains. Rows matching on CDR3 protein sequence are summarized as one entry with the most common DNA and genes. Recorded for this sample are 200,000 to 250,000 distinct CDR3 sequences; roughly 10% of them occurred a single time. 21% of the sample is taken by the ten largest. Sequencing input: blood, either unsorted or a sorted T cell fraction (not recorded which). Receptor source: a male donor with ankylosing spondylitis or in good health (not recorded which).

The table lists this clonotype with many counts. The V call is TRBV10-3, the J call TRBJ2-5, with D perhaps assigned TRBD1 or TRBD2 (7 bases each). The CDR3 totals 16 residues. V lost 10 bases and J 4 bases, leaving 25 bases between the germline ends. Germline V gives CDR1 ENHRY, CDR2 SYGVKD. The CDR3 DNA reads as TGTGCCACCCGGGGGGACAGATCCATTCCCATAGAGACCCAGTACTTC. As protein: CATRGDRSIPIETQYF.

This clonotype has more than one count but fewer than ten. The chain joins TRBV7-8 to TRBJ2-7; D could derive from TRBD1 or TRBD2 (5 bases each). The CDR3 runs 15 residues. CDR1 SGHVS and CDR2 FQNEAQ come from the germline V gene. The V and J ends lost 2 bases and 2 bases respectively, with 13 bases between them. The CDR3 sequence is CASSLLNRGPYEQYF. The CDR3 bases are TGTGCCAGCAGCTTACTAAACCGGGGCCCCTACGAGCAGTACTTC.

This clonotype was detected many times. The CDR3 sequence: CSAGGEGNTEAFF. The DNA of the CDR3 is TGCAGCGCAGGGGGCGAGGGGAACACTGAAGCTTTCTTT. The gene calls are TRBV29-1 and TRBJ1-1; 8 bases agree with TRBD1. CDR3 length equals 13 residues. V was clipped by 7 bases and J by 1 base; unmatched bases: 5. The germline CDR1 and CDR2 sequences are SQVTM and ANQGSEA.

Only a few counts were recorded for this clonotype. This CDR3 is CASRMQRGGLGEQFF. The CDR3, as DNA: TGTGCCAGCAGGATGCAGCGGGGGGGCCTAGGTGAGCAGTTCTTC. The chain employs TRBV12-3 or TRBV12-4 and TRBJ2-1; 10 bases map to TRBD2. This CDR3 spans 15 amino acids. Trimming at V came to 6 bases and at J to 9 bases, leaving 11 bases not matched to a gene.

The chain uses TRBV21-1 and TRBJ2-1. TRBV21-1 is recorded as a pseudogene. The CDR3 loop spans 18 amino acids. DNA for the CDR3: TGTGCCAGCAGCAAAGCGCGGTTAAAAAGAAGCTCCTACAATGAGCAGTTCTTC. Translated: CASSKARLKRSSYNEQFF.

This clonotype occurred a few times. The rearrangement uses TRBV28 and TRBJ1-2; no definite D call. The CDR3 length is 13 residues. CDR1 and CDR2 from the germline V gene are MDHEN and SYDVKM. V lost 6 bases to trimming and J lost 8 bases, with 16 bases between them. The CDR3 bases are TGTGCCAGCAGCGGGTTGGTAGGGAGAGGCTACACCTTC. Translated, it gives CASSGLVGRGYTF.

The V gene is TRBV18, the J gene TRBJ1-6, with D tentatively TRBD1 (5 bases). This CDR3 is 17 amino acids long. CDR1 and CDR2 (germline): KGHSH, LQKENI. Between the trimmed V and J ends, which lost 1 base and 0 bases, there was a span of 10 bases. This CDR3 reads CASSPQQASSYNSPLHF. In DNA, the CDR3 is TGTGCCAGCTCACCACAACAGGCCAGCTCCTATAATTCACCCCTCCACTTT.

This clonotype was seen at least ten times. The chain has TRBV24-1 and TRBJ2-3; D tentatively fits TRBD1 or TRBD2 (7 bases each). In germline, CDR1 is KGHDR, CDR2 SFDVKD. Between the trimmed V and J ends, which lost 11 bases and 1 base, there was a span of 15 bases. This CDR3 comprises 14 residues. This chain's CDR3 is CAKTGDYGTDTQYF. DNA for the CDR3: TGTGCCAAAACAGGGGACTACGGCACAGATACGCAGTATTTT.

This clonotype was counted many times. The chain couples TRBV20-1 to TRBJ1-4; D is perhaps TRBD1 (5 bases). The CDR3 sequence is 13 residues long. In germline, CDR1 is DFQATT, CDR2 SNEGSKA (reference sequence). The V and J ends lost 3 bases and 7 bases respectively, with 12 bases between them. For the CDR3, the DNA is TGCAGTGCTAGCGGGGGTACGGGTGAAAAACTGTTTTTT. Its protein is CSASGGTGEKLFF.

This clonotype was observed many times. V and J are TRBV7-2 and TRBJ1-5; 12 bases align to TRBD1. Trimming cost V 1 base and J 7 bases; bases outside gene matches: 8. Germline CDR1 and CDR2: SGHTA and FQGNSA. CDR3 length equals 17 residues. Here the CDR3 reads CASSLGVGDRGLQPQHF. As DNA, the CDR3 is TGTGCCAGCAGCTTAGGCGTGGGGGACAGGGGGCTACAGCCCCAGCATTTT.

At least ten counts were recorded for this clonotype. The V and J genes are TRBV5-1 and TRBJ2-2; no definite D call. Between the trimmed V and J ends, which lost 4 bases and 5 bases, there was a span of 21 bases. Germline lookup yields CDR1 SGHRS and CDR2 YFSETQ. This CDR3 comprises 17 residues. The DNA for the CDR3 is TGCGCCAGCAGCGTGGGTCTCGTCTGGACGGAAACCGGGGAGCTGTTTTTT. Its protein is CASSVGLVWTETGELFF.

This clonotype has a count of ten or more. The rearrangement joins TRBV29-1 to TRBJ2-3; 12 nucleotides line up with TRBD1. V lost 2 bases to trimming and J lost 5 bases; unmatched junction nucleotides: 5. The length of the CDR3 is 15 residues. Per the germline V gene, CDR1 is SQVTM and CDR2 is ANQGSEA. This CDR3 reads CSVEMGQGAGDTQYF. CDR3 nucleotide sequence: TGCAGCGTTGAAATGGGACAGGGGGCTGGAGATACGCAGTATTTT.

This clonotype was counted at least ten times. The chain couples TRBV7-2 to TRBJ2-7, with a tentative D call TRBD2 (6 bases). Germline CDR1 reads SGHTA; CDR2 reads FQGNSA. V gave up 1 base and J gave up 6 bases, with 13 bases separating them. This CDR3 has 14 residues. The CDR3 spells CASSLETDYGEQYF. The CDR3, as DNA: TGTGCCAGCAGCTTAGAAACGGACTATGGCGAGCAGTACTTC.

This clonotype was seen many times. The gene calls are TRBV11-2 and TRBJ2-2; 12 bases fit TRBD2. Trimming removed 1 base from V and 6 bases from J; junction bases left unmatched: 9. Germline CDR1 SGHAT, CDR2 FQNNGV. This CDR3 comprises 18 residues. The CDR3 DNA follows: TGTGCCAGCAGCTTAGTCTCTAGCGGGGGGGCTGTAGCCGGGGAGCTGTTTTTT. It is translated as CASSLVSSGGAVAGELFF.

The V call is TRBV9, the J call TRBJ2-3; the match to TRBD1 covers 10 bases. V was clipped by 1 base and J by 4 bases; unmatched bases: 9. CDR3 size: 17 residues. CDR1 and CDR2 (germline): SGDLS, YYNGEE. The CDR3 DNA reads as TGTGCCAGCAGCGTAACACCGGGACAGGGGTCCCCAGATACGCAGTATTTT. Translation gives CASSVTPGQGSPDTQYF.

The CDR3 here is CASTIPPGQGISGANVLTF. In nucleotides, the CDR3 is TGTGCCAGCACCATTCCCCCCGGACAGGGTATCTCTGGGGCCAACGTCCTGACTTTC. The chain recombines TRBV12-3 or TRBV12-4 with TRBJ2-6; 8 bases align to TRBD1. The CDR3 covers 19 residues. The ends lost 7 bases at V and 0 bases at J; junction bases unmatched: 14.

This clonotype has at least ten counts. The J gene is TRBJ2-3, the V gene TRBV3-1; 8 positions agree with TRBD2. V gave up 0 bases and J gave up 1 base; unmatched junction bases: 6. The germline V gene has CDR1 LGHDT and CDR2 YNNKEL (reference sequence). The CDR3 has 17 residues. The CDR3 nucleotides are TGTGCCAGCAGCCAAGAGAGGAAGCGGGGGCGCACAGATACGCAGTATTTT. Translation gives CASSQERKRGRTDTQYF.

This clonotype was picked up many times. V and J are TRBV10-3 and TRBJ2-5; possibly TRBD1 for D (5 bases). The CDR3 loop spans 15 amino acids. V gave up 3 bases and J gave up 6 bases, with 17 bases separating them. CDR1 ENHRY and CDR2 SYGVKD come from the germline V gene. This CDR3 is CAISEGVDTRKTQYF. CDR3 DNA sequence: TGTGCCATCAGTGAAGGGGTGGATACGAGAAAGACCCAGTACTTC.

This clonotype was recorded at least ten times. The chain links TRBV6-1 to TRBJ2-3; D is undetermined. This CDR3 has 14 amino acids. V was trimmed by 6 bases and J by 4 bases, leaving 14 bases between them. The germline CDR1 and CDR2 sequences are MNHNS and SASEGT. The CDR3 DNA reads TGTGCCAGCAGCCCCCCCTTTAGAGCAGATACGCAGTATTTT. Translation gives CASSPPFRADTQYF.

This chain connects TRBV7-2 to TRBJ2-1; 12 bases fit TRBD2. This CDR3 has 15 amino acids. Germline V gene lookup returns CDR1 SGHTA and CDR2 FQGNSA. With V trimmed by 2 bases and J by 9 bases, 5 bases remained unmatched. The CDR3 loop reads CASSLLAGGPSEQFF. The DNA of the CDR3 is TGTGCCAGCAGCTTACTAGCGGGGGGGCCTAGTGAGCAGTTCTTC.

Many counts were recorded for this clonotype. This sequence joins TRBV7-3 and TRBJ2-3; 7 bases match TRBD1. Germline values: CDR1 SGHTA, CDR2 FQGTGA. The CDR3 covers 14 residues. J lost 3 bases, V lost 3 bases, and 3 bases had no gene match. CDR3: CASSFNRGTDTQYF. DNA for the CDR3: TGTGCCAGCAGCTTCAACAGGGGTACAGATACGCAGTATTTT. Full variable domain (remainder filled in from reference TRBV7-3 and TRBJ2-3): GAGVSQTPSNKVTEKGKYVELRCDPISGHTALYWYRQSLGQGPEFLIYFQGTGAADDSGLPNDRFFAVRPEGSVSTLKIQRTERGDSAVYLCASSFNRGTDTQYFGPGTRLTVL.

This clonotype was recorded at least ten times. V and J are TRBV6-1 and TRBJ1-2, with D maybe TRBD1 (6 bases). The CDR3 contains 16 residues. Deletions cut 7 bases from V and 4 bases from J, with 22 bases between. Germline CDR1 and CDR2: MNHNS and SASEGT. Here the CDR3 reads CASTADSTTSFYGYTF. CDR3 in DNA: TGTGCCAGCACTGCGGACAGCACAACTTCGTTCTATGGCTACACCTTC.

This clonotype occurred many times. The chain joins TRBV7-8 to TRBJ2-3; the D gene is possibly TRBD2 (7 bases). The CDR3 extends over 19 amino acids. The germline V gene encodes CDR1 SGHVS and CDR2 FQNEAQ. V was shortened by 2 bases and J by 0 bases, with 21 bases between the two germline ends. Here the CDR3 DNA reads TGTGCCAGCAGCTTACTCCGCCAAGGGGGGGCATCTAGCACAGATACGCAGTATTTT. It is translated as CASSLLRQGGASSTDTQYF.

This clonotype was seen a few times. The rearrangement links TRBV16 to TRBJ2-7; D is perhaps TRBD1 or TRBD2 (5 bases each). Germline V gives CDR1 KGHSY, CDR2 FQNENV. The length of the CDR3 is 15 residues. V lost 3 bases and J lost 3, with 15 bases in between. The CDR3 coding sequence is TGTGCCAGCAGCCAGGCCGGGACCCTAGTCTACGAGCAGTACTTC. It encodes CASSQAGTLVYEQYF.

There are many counts of this clonotype. CDR3 coding DNA: TGCGCCAGCAGCTTAGGGGACAGGTGGAGCACCGGGGAGCTGTTTTTT. Translation gives CASSLGDRWSTGELFF. The rearrangement links TRBV5-1 to TRBJ2-2; the match to TRBD1 covers 8 bases. Germline-derived CDR1 and CDR2 are SGHRS and YFSETQ. The CDR3 has 16 residues. J was trimmed by 4 bases and V by 2 bases; bases with no gene match: 7.